The table lists the clone carrying this T cell receptor beta chain with a few counts. The data derive from a study of blood T cell repertoires in COVID-19. Study overall: PBMCs, B-cell-depleted T cells, or T cells provided the cDNA or gDNA that made up the material.

Sequenced by immunoSEQ multiplex PCR; TCRdb stores in-frame clones only, minus some. The sample records around 230,000 clones, 70% to 90% being singletons. Trimming took 5 bases from V and 4 from J; bases not matched to a gene: 3. CDR1 is LGHDT and CDR2 is YNNKEL in the germline V gene (reference sequence). The CDR3 loop spans 15 amino acids. The rearrangement joins TRBV3-1 (or the pseudogene TRBV3-2) to TRBJ2-1; 12 bases agree with TRBD2. Sequencing was done on a sample of peripheral blood. The sequence was obtained from a man between 45 and 60 years old with COVID-19, enrolled during active disease. CDR3 nucleotide sequence: TGTGCCAGCAGCACACTAGCGGGGGGATACAATGAGCAGTTCTTC. This encodes CASSTLAGGYNEQFF.